Presented here are 2 T cell receptor beta chains from one specimen sequenced in a study of blood T cell repertoires in COVID-19. TCRdb's copy holds only in-frame clones and misses some; the assay was immunoSEQ multiplex PCR. The sample shows fewer than 95,000 clones, 85% to 90% of them seen only once. The material sequenced was peripheral blood. The receptor source for this set is a woman older than 75 with acute or convalescent COVID-19.

The rearrangement joins TRBV6-5 to TRBJ1-2; a possible D gene is TRBD1 (5 bases). The CDR3 consists of 15 residues. V shed 1 base and J shed 1 base, with 10 bases lying between them. Germline V gives CDR1 MNHEY, CDR2 SVGAGI. The CDR3 region has the DNA TGTGCCAGCAGTTACTTGGGGGGGGGTAACTATGGCTACACCTTC. Its translation: CASSYLGGGNYGYTF.

This rearrangement joins TRBV4-3 to TRBJ2-3, with 8 bases aligning to TRBD1. The CDR3 spans 14 residues. CDR1 is LGHNA and CDR2 is YSLEER in the germline V gene. The trim removed 7 bases at V and 5 bases at J, leaving 8 bases unmatched. CDR3 sequence (DNA): TGCGCCAGCAACGGGACAGGTACTTTAGATACGCAGTATTTT. Residues: CASNGTGTLDTQYF.